The clone carrying this TCR beta chain has a handful of counts. The antigen is unknown. A single base separates this from a much larger clone, so it may be a read error. The data were obtained in a study of T cells in Graves' hyperthyroidism and ophthalmopathy. On the study more broadly: Before any treatment, at initial diagnosis, peripheral blood was collected. Whole-study results and caveats: With a median lead of roughly 6.2 months before onset, the model predicted ophthalmopathy.

RNA transcripts gave rise to amplified TCR beta CDR3 regions. Initially, a first-round RT-PCR of the TCR CDR3 employed the HTBI primer set. TCRdb recomputed calls from the multiplex PCR reads with MiXCR, one row per CDR3 protein. The sample records 96,000 or so distinct CDR3 sequences, about 51% being singletons. Stability of Graves' hyperthyroidism was defined as absent ophthalmopathy progression within 18 months. The sample was blood. This receptor was taken from a woman in her thirties or forties with Graves' hyperthyroidism.

CDR3 protein: CASSLGDGELFF. CDR3 bases: TGTGCCAGCAGCTTAGGGGACGGGGAGCTGTTTTTT. The chain employs TRBV7-9 and TRBJ2-2; D is ambiguous. The V end lost 1 base, the J end lost 7 bases, and 4 bases lay between the germline ends. The germline gives CDR1 SEHNR, CDR2 FQNEAQ (reference sequence). This CDR3 comprises 12 residues.